This is a list of T cell receptor beta chains from one sample in a study of T cell responses to AZD1222 COVID-19 vaccine. Some clones are missing from TCRdb's copy, which holds only in-frame ones; the method was immunoSEQ multiplex PCR. Among 100,000 to 150,000 clones, under 95% were seen once, and the ten largest hold less than 1.3%. The specimen comprised peripheral blood, sampled 28 days after the second AZD1222 dose. The receptor source for this set is an adult who received the AZD1222 COVID-19 vaccine. Each CDR3 is given with its conserved first and last residue. Each record gives: V gene, D gene, J gene, clone size, CDR3 protein, CDR3 DNA. D genes are given only for firm matches. Size is stated for part of the rows, as once, few or many counts, or as a class when the clone is expanded.

>TRBV7-3|-|TRBJ2-5|-
CASRLTGSLDRYQETQYF
TGTGCCAGCAGGTTAACAGGGTCCCTAGATCGGTACCAAGAGACCCAGTACTTC
>TRBV4-2|TRBD1|TRBJ2-7|-
CASSLNTGGYEQYF
TGTGCCAGCAGCCTCAACACAGGGGGCTACGAGCAGTACTTC
>TRBV3-1/TRBV3-2|TRBD2|TRBJ2-6|-
CASSLLAGLSGANVLTF
TGTGCCAGCAGCCTCCTAGCGGGCCTGTCTGGGGCCAACGTCCTGACTTTC
>TRBV24-1|-|TRBJ2-1|-
CATSDTGPSNEQFF
TGTGCCACCAGTGATACGGGACCCAGCAATGAGCAGTTCTTC
>TRBV28|TRBD1|TRBJ1-5|-
CASSLPGQGSHF
TGTGCCAGCAGTCTTCCGGGACAGGGCTCCCATTTT
>TRBV27|-|TRBJ1-3|-
CASSASWQFSGNTIYF
TGTGCCAGCAGTGCGTCCTGGCAGTTCTCTGGAAACACCATATATTTT
>TRBV19|-|TRBJ1-1|-
CASTDPFSNTEAFF
TGTGCCAGTACCGACCCATTTTCGAACACTGAAGCTTTCTTT
>TRBV7-3|-|TRBJ2-2|-
CASSLRLAGELFF
TGTGCCAGCAGCTTACGTTTAGCCGGGGAGCTGTTTTTT
>TRBV10-3|-|TRBJ1-3|-
CAISPEGSGNTIYF
TGTGCCATCAGCCCAGAGGGGTCTGGAAACACCATATATTTT
>TRBV29-1|-|TRBJ1-2|-
CSVDGRGQGLVTF
TGCAGCGTTGACGGACGGGGGCAGGGACTCGTCACCTTC
>TRBV3-1/TRBV3-2|-|TRBJ1-2|few
CASSQDTQGYGYTF
TGTGCCAGCAGCCAAGATACGCAGGGCTATGGCTACACCTTC
>TRBV19|-|TRBJ2-2|-
CASSDRYTGELFF
TGTGCCAGTAGTGATAGATACACCGGGGAGCTGTTTTTT
>TRBV3-1/TRBV3-2|TRBD2|TRBJ2-2|-
CASSVGLAGSGELFF
TGTGCCAGCAGTGTCGGACTAGCGGGATCCGGGGAGCTGTTTTTT
>TRBV7-9|-|TRBJ1-1|-
CASSGSMNTEAFF
TGTGCCAGCAGCGGCAGCATGAACACTGAAGCTTTCTTT
>TRBV7-2|-|TRBJ1-1|-
CASSLAHLTTEAFF
TGTGCCAGCAGCTTAGCCCATCTCACCACTGAAGCTTTCTTT
>TRBV11-3|-|TRBJ1-1|-
CASSFTLNTEAFF
TGTGCCAGCAGCTTTACGTTGAACACTGAAGCTTTCTTT
>TRBV3-1/TRBV3-2|TRBD1|TRBJ1-2|-
CASSQDRRQGGYGYTF
TGTGCCAGCAGCCAAGATAGGCGACAGGGCGGCTATGGCTACACCTTC
>TRBV7-6|TRBD1|TRBJ1-1|few
CASSFAPGQGGTEAFF
TGTGCCAGCAGCTTCGCCCCTGGGCAGGGGGGAACTGAAGCTTTCTTT
>TRBV12-5|-|TRBJ1-1|-
CASGRTRNTEAFF
TGTGCTAGTGGACGAACCAGGAACACTGAAGCTTTCTTT
>TRBV29-1|-|TRBJ1-2|few
CSVVSVPSNNYGYTF
TGCAGCGTTGTTTCCGTCCCGTCAAATAACTATGGCTACACCTTC
>TRBV2|TRBD1|TRBJ1-2|-
CASSVEGAYYGYTF
TGTGCCAGCAGTGTGGAGGGGGCCTACTATGGCTACACCTTC
>TRBV7-3|-|TRBJ2-2|-
CASSFAPKGTGELFF
TGTGCCAGCAGCTTCGCCCCCAAGGGTACCGGGGAGCTGTTTTTT
>TRBV7-3|-|TRBJ1-2|once
CASSVNYGYTF
TGTGCCAGCAGCGTCAACTATGGCTACACCTTC
>TRBV5-1|TRBD1|TRBJ2-5|-
CASSLEVTGGETQYF
TGCGCCAGCAGCTTGGAAGTCACAGGGGGGGAGACCCAGTACTTC
>TRBV6-5|-|TRBJ2-3|once
CASTPPASTDTQYF
TGTGCCAGCACCCCCCCGGCTAGCACAGATACGCAGTATTTT
>TRBV19|-|TRBJ2-6|few
CASQPRGGANVLTF
TGTGCCAGCCAACCACGTGGTGGGGCCAACGTCCTGACTTTC
>TRBV9|TRBD2|TRBJ2-7|-
CASSVGSDSGIYEQYF
TGTGCCAGCAGCGTAGGATCCGATAGCGGGATCTACGAGCAGTACTTC
>TRBV30|-|TRBJ2-1|-
CAWSRGPGGQFF
TGTGCCTGGAGCAGGGGACCGGGGGGGCAGTTCTTC
>TRBV2|TRBD1|TRBJ2-7|once
CASRSGQGYEQYF
TGTGCCAGCAGATCGGGACAGGGCTACGAGCAGTACTTC
>TRBV30|-|TRBJ2-7|-
CAWSRGPGQPCF
TGTGCCTGGAGTCGGGGACCGGGGCAACCATGCTTC
>TRBV10-2|-|TRBJ1-3|-
CASRESRASSGNTIYF
TGCGCCAGCAGAGAATCCAGGGCCAGCTCTGGAAACACCATATATTTT
>TRBV21-1|-|TRBJ2-5|-
CASTQQGLGETQYF
TGTGCCAGCACCCAACAGGGGTTGGGAGAGACCCAGTACTTC
>TRBV5-4|-|TRBJ1-3|-
CASSPSGLGGGNTIYF
TGTGCCAGCAGCCCTTCGGGCCTAGGCGGTGGAAACACCATATATTTT
>TRBV3-1/TRBV3-2|TRBD1|TRBJ1-6|-
CASSLRTGGTHF
TGTGCCAGCAGCCTGCGGACAGGGGGTACGCACTTT
>TRBV6-5|TRBD1|TRBJ2-7|few
CASSRTGTGAYEQYF
TGTGCCAGCAGTAGAACCGGGACAGGGGCCTACGAGCAGTACTTC
>TRBV24-1|-|TRBJ1-2|-
CATSDSRVGYGYTF
TGTGCCACCAGTGATTCAAGGGTAGGCTATGGCTACACCTTC
>TRBV6-5|TRBD1|TRBJ1-1|-
CASSQQGLGAFF
TGTGCCAGCAGTCAACAGGGGTTGGGAGCTTTCTTT
>TRBV12-3/TRBV12-4|-|TRBJ2-1|-
CASSFQGPQFF
TGTGCCAGCAGTTTTCAGGGGCCCCAGTTCTTC
>TRBV11-2|TRBD1|TRBJ1-3|-
CASSLDRSGNTIYF
TGTGCCAGCAGCTTGGACAGGTCTGGAAACACCATATATTTT
>TRBV27|-|TRBJ2-5|once
CASSYRGNQETQYF
TGTGCCAGCAGTTACCGGGGGAACCAAGAGACCCAGTACTTC
>TRBV5-4|-|TRBJ1-1|-
CASSPPGGHTEAFF
TGTGCCAGCAGCCCGCCCGGGGGCCACACTGAAGCTTTCTTT
>TRBV4-2|TRBD2|TRBJ2-7|-
CASSQRAGLADTYEQYF
TGTGCCAGCAGCCAAAGGGCGGGACTAGCGGACACCTACGAGCAGTACTTC
>TRBV19|-|TRBJ2-7|once
CASSITGSAYEQYF
TGTGCCAGTAGTATAACAGGGAGTGCCTACGAGCAGTACTTC
>TRBV5-1|-|TRBJ1-3|once
CASSSDSSGNTIYF
TGCGCCAGCAGTTCCGACAGCTCTGGAAACACCATATATTTT
>TRBV27|-|TRBJ2-7|-
CASRGRRDTFYEQYF
TGTGCCAGCAGAGGACGCCGGGACACCTTCTACGAGCAGTACTTC
>TRBV6-2/TRBV6-3|TRBD1|TRBJ1-1|-
CASSPRGLGNTEAFF
TGTGCCAGCAGCCCCAGGGGGCTCGGTAACACTGAAGCTTTCTTT
>TRBV2|TRBD2|TRBJ2-2|-
CASRGTSGRASGNTGELFF
TGTGCCAGCAGGGGCACTAGCGGGAGGGCTTCGGGGAACACCGGGGAGCTGTTTTTT
>TRBV5-1|TRBD1|TRBJ2-3|-
CASGGGQGITDTQYF
TGCGCCAGCGGGGGAGGACAGGGTATTACAGATACGCAGTATTTT
>TRBV4-2|TRBD1|TRBJ2-2|once
CASSQDVGRGTGELFF
TGTGCCAGCAGCCAAGATGTTGGCAGGGGGACCGGGGAGCTGTTTTTT
>TRBV5-1|TRBD2|TRBJ2-1|-
CASSPWTSANEQFF
TGCGCCAGCAGCCCTTGGACTAGCGCCAATGAGCAGTTCTTC
>TRBV7-9|-|TRBJ2-1|-
CASRTASYNEQFF
TGTGCCAGCCGCACCGCCAGTTACAATGAGCAGTTCTTC
>TRBV3-1/TRBV3-2|TRBD2|TRBJ2-5|-
CASSSLGSGRGETQYF
TGTGCCAGCAGCTCCCTCGGTAGCGGGAGAGGCGAGACCCAGTACTTC
>TRBV12-3/TRBV12-4|-|TRBJ1-5|-
CASTLDRTQPQHF
TGTGCCAGCACCTTAGACAGGACCCAGCCCCAGCATTTT
>TRBV5-1|TRBD1|TRBJ1-4|-
CASSLTGEKLFF
TGCGCCAGCAGCCTGACAGGGGAAAAACTGTTTTTT
>TRBV2|-|TRBJ1-6|-
CASSRRRTYNSPLHF
TGTGCCAGCAGTCGGAGACGGACTTATAATTCACCCCTCCACTTT
>TRBV30|TRBD1|TRBJ1-1|-
CAWTIYRDRGDTEAFF
TGTGCCTGGACCATATACCGGGACAGGGGCGACACTGAAGCTTTCTTT
>TRBV4-1|TRBD1|TRBJ2-7|-
CASSQGQIHYEQYF
TGCGCCAGCAGCCAGGGACAGATCCACTACGAGCAGTACTTC
>TRBV30|-|TRBJ1-2|-
CAWSWERTDNYGYTF
TGTGCCTGGAGTTGGGAAAGGACGGATAACTATGGCTACACCTTC
>TRBV2|TRBD1|TRBJ1-6|once
CASTGQGRKYNSPLHF
TGTGCCAGCACCGGACAGGGAAGGAAGTATAATTCACCCCTCCACTTT
>TRBV7-7|-|TRBJ2-2|-
CASSPLGTGELFF
TGTGCTAGCAGCCCCCTGGGGACCGGGGAGCTGTTTTTT